These T cell receptor beta chains were read from a single sample in a study of blood T cell repertoires in COVID-19. Repertoires were generated with immunoSEQ multiplex PCR, while TCRdb's copy carries only in-frame clones and drops some. The sample contains roughly 21,000 clones, 83% of which appear only once. Sequencing input: peripheral blood. These receptors originate from a human donor in a cohort sampled during active COVID-19. Both conserved end residues are part of each CDR3. Fields, in order: CDR3 DNA, CDR3 protein, D gene, J gene, clone size, V gene. The D gene is left open where the match is weak. Expanded clones are given a class, and other clones once, few, many or no size at all.

DNA: TGTGCCACCAGTCATCAGGGGAATGAAAAACTGTTTTTT
CDR3: CATSHQGNEKLFF
D: NA
J: TRBJ1-4
size: NA
V: TRBV5-4

DNA: TGTGCCAGTAGACTCGAAACGGATCAGCCCCAGCATTTT
CDR3: CASRLETDQPQHF
D: NA
J: TRBJ1-5
size: NA
V: TRBV19

DNA: TGTGCCAGCAGCCCGACAGGGTTGAGAAACACCATATATTTT
CDR3: CASSPTGLRNTIYF
D: TRBD1
J: TRBJ1-3
size: NA
V: TRBV3-1/TRBV3-2

DNA: TGTGCCAGCAGCTCCGGGACAGGGGCTGGCGAGCAGTACTTC
CDR3: CASSSGTGAGEQYF
D: TRBD1
J: TRBJ2-7
size: few
V: TRBV7-3

DNA: TGTGCCAGCAGCACAGGGGGGGTCGCGAACACCGGGGAGCTGTTTTTT
CDR3: CASSTGGVANTGELFF
D: NA
J: TRBJ2-2
size: NA
V: TRBV7-6

DNA: TGTGCCAGCAGTAATCACCGGGATTTCTATGGCTACACCTTC
CDR3: CASSNHRDFYGYTF
D: NA
J: TRBJ1-2
size: NA
V: TRBV6-5

DNA: TGCGCCAGCAGCTTGTGGCCGGGCGAGCAGTACTTC
CDR3: CASSLWPGEQYF
D: NA
J: TRBJ2-7
size: NA
V: TRBV5-1

DNA: TGTGCCAGCAGCCAGGAGCGGGGGCTCCACAATGAGCAGTTCTTC
CDR3: CASSQERGLHNEQFF
D: TRBD2
J: TRBJ2-1
size: NA
V: TRBV3-1/TRBV3-2

DNA: TGTGCCAGCAGTTTACGCGGGAACACTGAAGCTTTCTTT
CDR3: CASSLRGNTEAFF
D: NA
J: TRBJ1-1
size: NA
V: TRBV12-3/TRBV12-4

DNA: TGTGCCAGCAGCCAAGAGCCGGGCTATGGCTACACCTTC
CDR3: CASSQEPGYGYTF
D: NA
J: TRBJ1-2
size: NA
V: TRBV4-2

DNA: TGTGCCAGCAGTTTTGGGGGGTCCTACGAGCAGTACTTC
CDR3: CASSFGGSYEQYF
D: NA
J: TRBJ2-7
size: NA
V: TRBV12-3/TRBV12-4

DNA: TGTGCCAGCAGTTTTGTAGTGGATGAAAAACTGTTTTTT
CDR3: CASSFVVDEKLFF
D: NA
J: TRBJ1-4
size: NA
V: TRBV28

DNA: TGTGCCAGCAGTGTACAGGGGGCGAGCACCGGGGAGCTGTTTTTT
CDR3: CASSVQGASTGELFF
D: TRBD1
J: TRBJ2-2
size: NA
V: TRBV2

DNA: TGTGCCAGCAGCCTTACGGCAGGGGGCTGGTACGAGCAGTACTTC
CDR3: CASSLTAGGWYEQYF
D: TRBD1
J: TRBJ2-7
size: NA
V: TRBV14

DNA: TGTGCCAGCAGTGAGACCCAACAGGGCTGGGGGCAGCCCCAGCATTTT
CDR3: CASSETQQGWGQPQHF
D: NA
J: TRBJ1-5
size: few
V: TRBV6-1

DNA: TGTGCCAGCTGGGGAGGGGGTGAAGCTTTCTTT
CDR3: CASWGGGEAFF
D: NA
J: TRBJ1-1
size: NA
V: TRBV28

DNA: TGTGCCAGCACCTGGAATGGCAGGGGCAATGAGCAGTTCTTC
CDR3: CASTWNGRGNEQFF
D: NA
J: TRBJ2-1
size: NA
V: TRBV5-4

DNA: TGTGCCAGCACCCGGGACTACCAAGAGACCCAGTACTTC
CDR3: CASTRDYQETQYF
D: NA
J: TRBJ2-5
size: NA
V: TRBV2

DNA: TGTGCCAGCAGCTCAACGGGACGGGGAGGCTATGGCTACACCTTC
CDR3: CASSSTGRGGYGYTF
D: NA
J: TRBJ1-2
size: NA
V: TRBV5-8

DNA: TGTGCCAGCAGCCAAGGAACTAGCGGGGGCACAGATACGCAGTATTTT
CDR3: CASSQGTSGGTDTQYF
D: TRBD2
J: TRBJ2-3
size: NA
V: TRBV3-1/TRBV3-2

DNA: TGTGCCAGCAGCGACGAGGGGGAGGGCTACACCTTC
CDR3: CASSDEGEGYTF
D: NA
J: TRBJ1-2
size: NA
V: TRBV4-2

DNA: TGTGCCAGCAGTGTAACTGCGAACAAAAACATTCAGTACTTC
CDR3: CASSVTANKNIQYF
D: NA
J: TRBJ2-4
size: NA
V: TRBV2

DNA: TGTGCCAGCAGTGTCGGGTCACCCTCTTTCTACAATGAGCAGTTCTTC
CDR3: CASSVGSPSFYNEQFF
D: NA
J: TRBJ2-1
size: NA
V: TRBV27